The subject of this entry is one T cell receptor beta chain. Its antigen is unknown. No base quality values were provided; no much bigger clone lies one nucleotide off. V is reduced by 0 bases and J by 1 base, leaving a spacing of 4 bases between them. The CDR3 covers 13 residues, taking in both the cysteine and the phenylalanine. Only the CDR3 part of the read is kept: 39 bases, read in frame from the first base. Sequences SGDLS (CDR1) and YYNGEE (CDR2) are obtained from the germline V gene. Donors were a few dozen systemically healthy Caucasian individuals from Russia aged roughly 6 to 95 years. Around 9.9 milliliters of peripheral blood were collected from each donor into EDTA-treated Vacutainer tubes. PBMCs were isolated by Ficoll-Paque density-gradient centrifugation, with at least 6 million obtained per sample. Total RNA was extracted from PBMCs with Trizol reagent, with at least 6 micrograms obtained per sample. For every donor, an aliquot of PBMCs went through flow cytometry to measure the percentages of naive CD45RAhigh/CD27high T cells.

This record comes from a study of blood T cells in healthy people across ages (dated by TCRdb to the mid-2010s). Describing the broader study: In model experiments, roughly one uniquely barcoded TCR beta cDNA molecule per two T cells was captured by template switching. For two donors (one aged 18 to 29 and one aged 80 or older), the study analyzed two additional independent replicas of 1 million unique cDNA reads from the same blood draw. Donors were grouped into four age groups: young (average roughly 16 years), middle-aged (around 39), aged (about 60) and long-lived (less than 85). The study measured age-related changes in TCR beta repertoire diversity using deep sequencing normalized with unique cDNA molecular identifiers. Findings and caveats that apply to the study as a whole: Observed TCR beta diversity correlated strongly with the percentage of naive T cells measured by flow cytometry. As age increased, observed TCR beta diversity per million T cells dropped in a roughly linear way, and a significant reduction was already evident by age roughly 40. Estimates of total diversity based on one million sequenced T cells were regarded as lower bounds and as underestimates. Compared with the aged group, more naive CD4+ T cells, fewer expanded clones and increased TCR diversity were shown by the long-lived group, suggesting age selection. Because donor CMV infection status was unknown, age-related changes in expanded clonotypes were potentially confounded. Since profiling was done on bulk unsorted PBMCs, naive and antigen-experienced compartments could not be conclusively compared.

Libraries were prepared through 5' RACE. The sample was run on an Illumina HiSeq 2500. A second about 7 to 12 cycle PCR used a sample-barcoded 5' primer and a J-beta primer mix. Each TCR beta cDNA molecule received a unique molecular identifier from a template-switch 5' adaptor carrying 12 random nucleotides. Each sample yielded at least 3 million CDR3-containing paired-end reads. All of the RNA was converted into first-strand cDNA using the Mint cDNA synthesis kit, with a TRBC-specific oligonucleotide serving as the primer. Following uracil-DNA glycosylase treatment, all cDNA underwent a first 18-cycle PCR with the universal primers M1SS and BC2_uni_R. The paper's processing steps were these. For normalization, 1 million high-quality reads were randomly selected from each sample, with every read carrying a distinct molecular identifier. Instead of being binned into consensus sequences, reads that shared molecular identifiers were thrown out. CDR3 identification, clonotype clustering and error correction used MiTCR with a Q25 quality threshold and the strictest error-elimination algorithm. Lower-bound total TCR beta diversity was estimated with a nonparametric unseen species model using Euler transformation. TCRdb reprocessing: public reads trimmed at Q25 with fastp, clones called with MiXCR, in-frame beta chains kept. Rows are combined by CDR3 protein, so each entry shows the most common genes and DNA. None of the V and J calls come from the authors' own analysis; TCRdb made them. Here the sample has 800,000 or so distinct CDR3 sequences; 25% occur a single time. The ten top clones hold 3% to 4% of the sample.

The same data also went into a second study, on T cells of mothers and their children. As the second paper documents: Nine systemically healthy Caucasian individuals, comprising three mothers and their six children, were included as donors. cDNA synthesis consumed the entire amount of extracted RNA, loaded at approximately 1.6 ug RNA in each 15 ul reaction. In the second PCR, sample barcodes and 2-4 random nucleotides were introduced via the M1S primer. More than 8 million TCR beta CDR3 reads were obtained from each mother, and 2.5 million to 3.5 million reads were obtained from each child. In both related and unrelated pairs, thymic selection shapes the output of TCR recombination in a similar way, with inherited differences having only a minor effect. Related mother-child pairs always showed normalized repertoire overlap that was slightly higher than in unrelated mother-child pairs, though the difference was never significant. Persistent microchimeric T cell clones were not detected, at a sensitivity of around 99 clones per million clonotypes. The study used deep NGS to compare TCR beta repertoires of mothers and children, seeking features distinguishing related mother-child pairs from unrelated individuals. On average, the children were roughly 11 +/- 4 years old, while the mothers were 40 +/- 4 years old. After adapter ligation with NEBNext reagents, the libraries were sequenced on Illumina HiSeq 2000 with 100+100 nt paired-end reads. Mother and child libraries were prepared a month apart and sequenced in separate runs to prevent cross-contamination. Between about 500,000 and 2,100,000 distinct TCR beta clonotypes were identified per donor. Naive TCR beta clonotypes were estimated from low-frequency clonotypes matched to each donor's FACS-determined naive share, without sorting.

Sequenced material: blood. The chain was built from TRBV9 and TRBJ1-1; no D gene can be assigned with confidence. This clonotype originated in a boy between 10 and 17 years old in good health. The CDR3 amino acid sequence is: CASSVEWNTEAFF. The DNA sequence is as follows: TGTGCCAGCAGCGTAGAGTGGAACACTGAAGCTTTCTTT.